These 30 T cell receptor beta chains were all obtained from the same sample, sequenced in a study of spatial heterogeneity in lung cancer. General observations from the study: Expanded alpha and beta TCR counts within tumors tracked tumor mutation counts.

MiXCR was run by TCRdb on the 5' RACE reads, yielding one entry per CDR3 protein. The sample lists 11,000 to 15,000 distinct CDR3 sequences, 4.7% seen once, with around 16% in the top ten. Time point meaning: sample taken at primary tumor resection. Their cognate antigens are unknown. The sample consisted of lung tumor tissue, taken at surgery. These receptors all come from a female donor with early-stage non-small cell lung cancer.

This clonotype was observed many times. This beta chain slipped into a library made for alpha chains as a stray read, so its size is not meaningful. V is TRBV27 and J is TRBJ2-2; 8 bases match TRBD2. Trimming took 5 bases from V and 4 from J; bases not matched to a gene: 12. Germline V CDR1 and CDR2: MNHEY, SMNVEV (reference sequence). CDR3 length: 17 residues. CDR3 DNA sequence: TGTGCCAGCAGTAAGGGTCGGGGGGGAGCCCCCACCGGGGAGCTGTTTTTT. This translates into CASSKGRGGAPTGELFF.

This clonotype was counted many times. The junction shows a germline mismatch at one end, possibly a read error. This beta chain is an off-target read within a library intended for alpha chains, so its frequency means little. The chain combines TRBV7-8 with TRBJ1-1; D remains ambiguous. Germline-derived CDR1 and CDR2 are SGHVS and FQNEAQ. The CDR3 sequence is 13 residues long. The CDR3 loop is CASSPSTLPLGNF. The CDR3 DNA sequence: TGTGCCAGCAGCCCCTCAACGCTCCCGCTTGGTAATTTT.

Worth noting for this clonotype: This beta chain is an off-target read within a library intended for alpha chains, so its frequency means little. This sequence joins TRBV3-1 and TRBJ2-5; 7 positions match TRBD2. The CDR3 has 16 residues. With V trimmed by 2 bases and J by 10 bases, 16 bases remained unmatched. CDR1 is LGHDT, CDR2 YNNKEL, per germline (reference sequence). The CDR3 DNA reads TGTGCCAGCAGCCAACTCGCAGAAGGGGAGGGCGCGAACCAGTACTTC. Its translation: CASSQLAEGEGANQYF.

This clonotype was counted at least ten times. This beta chain is a stray sequence in a library constructed for alpha chains; its clone size is not meaningful. The chain recombines TRBV23-1 with TRBJ2-7; TRBD1 agrees at 8 bases. TRBV23-1 is an ORF; its function is uncertain. V lost 1 base to trimming and J lost 6 bases; unmatched junction nucleotides: 11. The CDR3 has 16 residues. CDR3 nucleotides: TGCGCCAGCAGTCAATGGCCGGCACAGGGGGTTTGCGAGCAGTACTTC. It encodes CASSQWPAQGVCEQYF.

In its sample, this clonotype was seen many times. Little can be read into the size of this beta chain, an off-target read in a library designed for alpha chains. The V gene is TRBV19, the J gene TRBJ2-2; a weak D match, TRBD1 (5 bases). This CDR3 is built from 13 residues. Germline CDR1 reads LNHDA; CDR2 reads SQIVND (reference sequence). Trimming shortened V by 3 bases and J by 3 bases, and 5 bases separated the two germline ends. CDR3 loop: CASSIRDTGELFF. The CDR3 nucleotides are TGTGCCAGTAGTATCAGGGACACCGGGGAGCTGTTTTTT.

This clonotype was observed many times. This beta chain appears as a stray read in a library generated for alpha chains; its size is not informative. V and J are TRBV7-2 and TRBJ2-3; 8 bases are shared with TRBD2. The length of the CDR3 is 16 residues. V lost 4 bases and J lost 0; bases outside the gene matches: 6. The germline CDR1 and CDR2 sequences are SGHTA and FQGNSA. CDR3 sequence: CASSSFIAGSTDTQYF. The CDR3 DNA is TGTGCCAGCAGCTCTTTCATAGCGGGGAGCACAGATACGCAGTATTTT.

At least ten counts were recorded for this clonotype. Being off target in a library aimed at alpha chains, this beta chain has a size of little meaning. The chain couples TRBV7-9 to TRBJ2-7, with TRBD2 matching 7 bases. The CDR3 is 12 residues long. Looked up from germline, CDR1 is SEHNR and CDR2 is FQNEAQ (reference sequence). After removal of 5 bases from V and 10 bases from J, the junction contained 8 bases not matched to a gene. The CDR3 region is CASSPEGRGQYF. The CDR3 coding sequence is TGTGCCAGCAGCCCGGAGGGGAGGGGACAGTACTTC.

As for this clonotype: A junction boundary mismatches the germline segment, possibly from a read error. A library made for alpha chains picked up this beta chain off target, so its size means little. The chain has TRBV7-7 and TRBJ1-1; no definite D call. The CDR3 runs 13 residues. The germline gives CDR1 SSHAT, CDR2 FNYEAQ (reference sequence). The CDR3, as DNA: TGTGCTAGCAGCTTACAAGTAGACACTGAAGCTTTCTTT. Its translation is CASSLQVDTEAFF.

There are many counts of this clonotype. This beta chain was picked up by a library intended for alpha chains and is off target, so its count carries little meaning. CDR3 in amino acids: CASSPPRGGGNYNEQFF. In nucleotides, the CDR3 is TGTGCCAGCTCACCACCGAGGGGCGGGGGGAACTACAATGAGCAGTTCTTC. The chain links TRBV18 to TRBJ2-1, with TRBD2 matching over 8 bases. This CDR3 region has 17 residues. V gave up 0 bases and J gave up 3 bases; unmatched junction bases: 7. Looked up from germline, CDR1 is KGHSH and CDR2 is LQKENI. The variable domain in full, completed from reference TRBV18 and TRBJ2-1, reads NAGVMQNPRHLVRRRGQEARLRCSPMKGHSHVYWYRQLPEEGLKFMVYLQKENIIDESGMPKERFSAEFPKEGPSILRIQQVVRGDSAAYFCASSPPRGGGNYNEQFFGPGTRLTVL.

As for this clonotype: This beta chain is an off-target read within a library intended for alpha chains, so its frequency means little. This chain links TRBV18 with TRBJ1-2; possible D gene TRBD1, 6 bases. The CDR3 runs to 14 residues. With 2 bases removed from V and 2 bases from J, the gap between germline ends came to 9 bases. Germline V gene data show CDR1 as KGHSH and CDR2 as LQKENI. CDR3 sequence: CASSPSTGNYGYTF. In DNA, the CDR3 is TGTGCCAGCTCACCATCGACAGGAAACTATGGCTACACCTTC.

In this sample, this clonotype turned up many times. This beta chain is a stray read from a library made for alpha chains; its abundance is not meaningful. The rearrangement links TRBV4-3 to TRBJ1-4; possible D gene TRBD1, 6 bases. The CDR3 totals 14 residues. The germline CDR1 and CDR2 sequences are LGHNA and YSLEER. V was trimmed by 4 bases and J by 3 bases, leaving 9 bases between them. The CDR3 spells CASSPTGPNEKLFF. The CDR3 nucleotides are TGCGCCAGCAGCCCGACAGGCCCTAATGAAAAACTGTTTTTT.

This clonotype appeared many times. This beta chain is an off-target read within a library intended for alpha chains, so its frequency means little. The rearrangement uses TRBV11-3 and TRBJ2-2, with D perhaps matching TRBD2 (5 bases). V shed 5 bases and J shed 3 bases, with 10 bases lying between them. This CDR3 contains 14 residues. Germline V lookup: CDR1 SGHNT, CDR2 YENEEA. For the CDR3, the DNA is TGTGCCAGCAGCCAGGCGAGGGACACCGGGGAGCTGTTTTTT. Amino acids: CASSQARDTGELFF. Full variable domain (remainder filled in from reference TRBV11-3 and TRBJ2-2): EAGVVQSPRYKIIEKKQPVAFWCNPISGHNTLYWYLQNLGQGPELLIRYENEEAVDDSQLPKDRFSAERLKGVDSTLKIQPAELGDSAVYLCASSQARDTGELFFGEGSRLTVL.

This clonotype was observed at least ten times. This beta chain appears as a stray read in a library generated for alpha chains; its size is not informative. V is TRBV6-1 and J is TRBJ1-6; TRBD1 is a possible D gene (5 bases). The CDR3 is 16 residues long. Trimming pared 6 bases from V and 8 bases from J, leaving 20 bases between. Germline CDR1 reads MNHNS; CDR2 reads SASEGT. In DNA form, the CDR3 reads TGTGCCAGCAGGGCGACACGGGACCCACTTGATTCACCCCTCCACTTT. This sequence encodes CASRATRDPLDSPLHF.

This clonotype was seen a few times. The size of this beta chain means little, since it is a stray read in a library made for alpha chains. This sequence joins TRBV11-2 and TRBJ2-5; D is uncertain. Germline assignment: CDR1 SGHAT and CDR2 FQNNGV. V was shortened by 5 bases and J by 5 bases, with 18 bases between the two germline ends. The CDR3 has 15 amino acids. CDR3: CASSPQAASGETQYF. In DNA form, the CDR3 reads TGTGCCAGCAGCCCCCAGGCTGCGTCGGGTGAGACCCAGTACTTC.

Ten or more counts support this clonotype. Since the library was made to target alpha chains, this beta chain is a stray read and its abundance is not meaningful. The chain has TRBV12-5 and TRBJ2-3; D unclear. V lost 3 bases to trimming and J lost 0 bases, with 4 bases between them. Germline CDR1 LGHNT, CDR2 FRNRAP. CDR3 length: 13 amino acids. The chain's CDR3 is CASGFISTDTQYF. The CDR3 DNA reads TGTGCTAGTGGTTTTATCAGCACAGATACGCAGTATTTT.

This clonotype was observed many times. Because this beta chain is a stray read in a library intended to capture alpha chains, its abundance should not be given much weight. V gene TRBV6-5 combines with J gene TRBJ1-1; D unclear. Germline assignment: CDR1 MNHEY and CDR2 SVGAGI. Trimming pared 5 bases from V and 1 base from J, leaving 5 bases between. The length of the CDR3 is 12 residues. CDR3 DNA sequence: TGTGCCAGCAGTCTACGGAACACTGAAGCTTTCTTT. Protein product: CASSLRNTEAFF.

This clonotype was found many times. This beta chain turned up in a library designed for alpha chains; as an off-target read, its abundance says little. The rearrangement uses TRBV7-3 and TRBJ2-3, with 10 bases fitting TRBD2. V trimming: 1 base; J trimming: 3 bases; junction bases outside the gene matches: 1. The CDR3 totals 15 residues. Germline CDR1 reads SGHTA; CDR2 reads FQGTGA. This chain's CDR3 is CASSLRGLATDTQYF. The CDR3 nucleotides are TGTGCCAGCAGCTTAAGGGGACTAGCGACAGATACGCAGTATTTT.

This clonotype was counted at least ten times. This beta chain appears as a stray read in a library generated for alpha chains; its size is not informative. The V and J genes are TRBV20-1 and TRBJ2-3; 16 bases map to TRBD2. Looked up from germline, CDR1 is DFQATT and CDR2 is SNEGSKA (reference sequence). The CDR3 totals 19 residues. V trimming: 6 bases; J trimming: 4 bases; junction bases outside the gene matches: 16. The CDR3: CSATSGTSGGASSADTQYF. DNA of the CDR3: TGCAGTGCAACCTCCGGGACTAGCGGGGGGGCTAGTAGCGCAGATACGCAGTATTTT.

In this sample, this clonotype turned up a few times. This beta chain is a stray read from a library made for alpha chains; its abundance is not meaningful. Here the CDR3 reads CASSSTGARGTEAFF. CDR3 DNA: TGCGCCAGCAGCTCCACCGGCGCCCGAGGAACTGAAGCTTTCTTT. The chain carries TRBV5-1 and TRBJ1-1; D uncertain. Germline V gives CDR1 SGHRS, CDR2 YFSETQ. Between the trimmed V and J ends, which lost 3 bases and 5 bases, there was a span of 17 bases. The CDR3 spans 15 residues. Full variable domain (outside the CDR3, taken from reference TRBV5-1 and TRBJ1-1): KAGVTQTPRYLIKTRGQQVTLSCSPISGHRSVSWYQQTPGQGLQFLFEYFSETQRNKGNFPGRFSGRQFSNSRSEMNVSTLELGDSALYLCASSSTGARGTEAFFGQGTRLTVV.

This clonotype is medium-sized in the sample. The size of this beta chain means little, since it is a stray read in a library made for alpha chains. V is TRBV12-3 or TRBV12-4 and J is TRBJ2-3; D uncertain. The CDR3 is made up of 13 amino acids. Trimming stripped 0 bases from V and 6 bases from J, with 7 bases between. CDR3 residues: CASSLAPWDTQYF. The CDR3 DNA follows: TGTGCCAGCAGTTTAGCCCCCTGGGATACGCAGTATTTT.

This clonotype was detected ten times or more. The library was designed around alpha chains, so this beta chain is a stray read whose abundance carries little weight. The rearrangement joins TRBV20-1 to TRBJ1-6; D remains ambiguous. The CDR3 loop spans 14 amino acids. Germline loops: CDR1 DFQATT, CDR2 SNEGSKA (reference sequence). V was trimmed by 1 base and J by 3 bases, leaving 7 bases between them. This CDR3 reads CSARVEVYNSPLHF. The CDR3 DNA reads TGCAGTGCTAGAGTTGAGGTCTATAATTCACCCCTCCACTTT.

This clonotype was detected ten times or more. Since it is a stray read in a library aimed at alpha chains, this beta chain has a size that is not meaningful. The CDR3 is CASIKGSPGGNEQFF. DNA for the CDR3: TGTGCCAGCATTAAGGGCAGTCCTGGGGGCAATGAGCAGTTCTTC. The chain combines TRBV27 with TRBJ2-1, with D perhaps given as TRBD1 or TRBD2 (5 bases each). Germline assignment: CDR1 MNHEY and CDR2 SMNVEV (reference sequence). The V gene lost 7 bases and the J gene lost 6 bases, with 19 bases spanning the gap. The CDR3 is 15 residues long.

This clonotype was detected ten times or more. As an off-target read in a library built for alpha chains, this beta chain has a frequency of little significance. The chain recombines TRBV6-1 with TRBJ2-1; maybe TRBD1 (5 bases). V was trimmed by 5 bases and J by 0 bases, leaving 14 bases between them. CDR1 and CDR2 (germline): MNHNS, SASEGT. This CDR3 contains 16 residues. DNA for the CDR3: TGTGCCAGCAGTTTTAGACAGATGAGCTCCTACAATGAGCAGTTCTTC. This translates into CASSFRQMSSYNEQFF.

This clonotype appeared many times. Because the library targeted alpha chains, this beta chain is an off-target read whose size means little. J is TRBJ2-7 and V is TRBV27, with D perhaps TRBD2 (6 bases). Germline V gene sequence: CDR1 MNHEY, CDR2 SMNVEV (reference sequence). V was pared by 6 bases and J by 5 bases, with 14 bases between. The CDR3 is 13 amino acids. CDR3 loop: CASRLRGNDEQYF. In DNA, the CDR3 is TGTGCCAGCAGATTACGGGGGAACGACGAGCAGTACTTC.

This clonotype showed up just a few times. This beta chain is an off-target read within a library intended for alpha chains, so its frequency means little. The chain is built from TRBV6-2 or TRBV6-3 and TRBJ1-1; TRBD1 aligns across 8 bases. The CDR3 loop spans 15 amino acids. The ends lost 4 bases at V and 6 bases at J; junction bases unmatched: 10. CDR1 MNHEY and CDR2 SVGEGT come from the germline V gene. The CDR3 is CASSSSTGTGAEAFF. In DNA form, the CDR3 reads TGTGCCAGCAGTTCCTCAACCGGGACAGGCGCTGAAGCTTTCTTT.

A remark on this clonotype: In a library made to pick up alpha chains, this beta chain is a stray read with a size that means little. The V and J genes are TRBV4-3 and TRBJ2-1; TRBD1 matches at 9 bases. Germline CDR1 reads LGHNA; CDR2 reads YSLEER. The J segment lost 6 bases and the V segment lost 0 bases, leaving 6 bases of the junction unmatched. The CDR3 runs to 16 residues. DNA of the CDR3: TGCGCCAGCAGCCAAGATGGGACAGGGCGTGGCAATGAGCAGTTCTTC. Amino acids: CASSQDGTGRGNEQFF.

This clonotype was counted many times. This beta chain is a stray read from a library made for alpha chains; its abundance is not meaningful. The rearrangement uses TRBV7-9 and TRBJ1-5; D is undetermined. Germline lookup yields CDR1 SEHNR and CDR2 FQNEAQ (reference sequence). This CDR3 has 16 amino acids. The ends were cut back, 1 base at V and 0 bases at J, with 10 bases in the middle. CDR3 amino acids: CASSLGSGHSNQPQHF. DNA for the CDR3: TGTGCCAGCAGCTTAGGGTCAGGCCATAGCAATCAGCCCCAGCATTTT.

The table lists this clonotype with many counts. This beta chain is an off-target read within a library intended for alpha chains, so its frequency means little. The gene calls are TRBV29-1 and TRBJ1-2; TRBD1 aligns across 8 bases. The CDR3 is made up of 12 amino acids. V shed 7 bases and J 3 bases; nucleotides not matched to a gene: 4. Germline CDR1 and CDR2: SQVTM and ANQGSEA. The CDR3 region has the DNA TGCAGCGGGGTACAGGGGGACTATGGCTACACCTTC. Residues: CSGVQGDYGYTF.

By sample share, this clonotype is medium-sized (0.01 to 0.1%). Found in a library prepared for alpha chains, this beta chain is an off-target read, and its abundance has little meaning. The chain combines TRBV29-1 with TRBJ2-7; 10 bases are shared with TRBD1. Looked up from germline, CDR1 is SQVTM and CDR2 is ANQGSEA. The CDR3 runs to 15 residues. Unmatched junction bases numbered 6, after V lost 3 bases and J lost 1 base. The chain's CDR3 is CSVEMDRGRSYEQYF. For the CDR3, the DNA is TGCAGCGTTGAGATGGACAGGGGGAGATCCTACGAGCAGTACTTC.

This clonotype has a count of ten or more. Little can be read into the size of this beta chain, an off-target read in a library designed for alpha chains. V is TRBV5-1 and J is TRBJ1-1; 7 bases map to TRBD1. J was trimmed by 6 bases and V by 0 bases; bases with no gene match: 14. The CDR3 has 17 residues. CDR1 and CDR2 from the germline V gene are SGHRS and YFSETQ. This chain's CDR3 is CASSLALGTAKEAEAFF. In DNA, the CDR3 is TGCGCCAGCAGCTTGGCCCTAGGGACAGCAAAAGAGGCTGAAGCTTTCTTT.